Listed below are T cell receptor beta chains from one sample, sequenced in a study of molecular identifiers for immune sequencing clone quantification. In TCRdb, the PCR reads were re-called with MiXCR into one record per CDR3 protein. The sample carries about 100,000 distinct CDR3 sequences, 30% to 35% recorded once. The sequencing sample was made of naive CD8+ T cells from blood, with Jurkat cell RNA spiked in. The receptors derive from a human donor in good health. Some libraries in this study had Jurkat cell RNA spiked in. The CDR3 runs from the conserved cysteine through the conserved F or W. A D gene is named only where the DNA matches it firmly. Clone size is shown for a subset of rows, as once, few, many or a class of expanded clone.

V gene	D gene	J gene	clone size	CDR3 DNA	CDR3 protein
TRBV25-1	-	TRBJ2-3	-	TGTGCCAGCAGTGAATGGAAGGAGACTGATACGCAGTATTTT	CASSEWKETDTQYF
TRBV12-3/TRBV12-4	-	TRBJ2-2	-	TGTGCCAGTCTCCCGGGAACCAACACCGGGGAGCTGGTTTTT	CASLPGTNTGELVF
TRBV29-1	TRBD2	TRBJ2-7	few	TGCAGCGTGAGGACAGGGACTAGCGGTCTCTCCTACGAGCAGTACTTC	CSVRTGTSGLSYEQYF
TRBV7-9	-	TRBJ2-5	few	TGTGCCAGCAGCTTTGAGACCCAGTACTTC	CASSFETQYF
TRBV2	-	TRBJ1-1	few	TGTGCCAGCAGTGTGGGGAATGAAGCTTTCTTT	CASSVGNEAFF
TRBV7-8	-	TRBJ1-1	-	TGTGCCAGCAGCTTCCGGCAGACAGACACTGAAGCTTTCTTT	CASSFRQTDTEAFF
TRBV7-2	TRBD1	TRBJ2-7	-	TGTGCCAGCAGCCCACACCCGGGACAGACCTACGAGCAGTACTTC	CASSPHPGQTYEQYF
TRBV19	TRBD1	TRBJ2-2	-	TGTGCCAGTAGAATTGACAGGGGTTACACCGGGGAGCTGTTTTTT	CASRIDRGYTGELFF
TRBV18	-	TRBJ2-4	few	TGTGCCAGCTCACCACCCCGGGACCAAAACATTCAGTACTTC	CASSPPRDQNIQYF
TRBV9	-	TRBJ1-1	-	TGTGCCAGCAGCCAGGGACTTAACACTGAAGCTTTCTTT	CASSQGLNTEAFF
TRBV7-2	-	TRBJ2-3	few	TGTGCCAGCAGCTTAGTGGGCAATGCGGATACGCAGTATTTT	CASSLVGNADTQYF
TRBV13	-	TRBJ2-1	few	TGTGCCAGCAGCTTAATGTCCCCAGGGAATGAGCAGTTCTTC	CASSLMSPGNEQFF
TRBV19	-	TRBJ1-5	-	TGTGCCAGTAGTATAGGTAGCAGGGGAAGGAGCAATCAGCCCCAGCATTTT	CASSIGSRGRSNQPQHF
TRBV28	TRBD1	TRBJ1-5	few	TGTGCCAGCAGTTCCCCGGGACAGGGGTTAAATCAGCCCCAGCATTTT	CASSSPGQGLNQPQHF
TRBV19	TRBD1	TRBJ2-4	few	TGTGCCAGCGCAGCCCACAGGGGTAACATTCAGTACTTC	CASAAHRGNIQYF
TRBV7-6	-	TRBJ2-2	-	TGTGCCAGCAGCGTGGTCCACGGGGAGCTGTTTTTT	CASSVVHGELFF
TRBV7-3	TRBD2	TRBJ2-7	many	TGTGCCAGCAGCTCGAGCGGGGGAGAGCAGTACTTC	CASSSSGGEQYF
TRBV13	TRBD2	TRBJ2-3	-	TGTGCCAGCAGCCAAACGCTAGCGGACCCAGATACGCAGTATTTT	CASSQTLADPDTQYF
TRBV6-6	-	TRBJ2-5	-	TGTGCCAGCATTTCTGGGGAGGCCCAGTACTTC	CASISGEAQYF
TRBV7-9	TRBD1	TRBJ1-1	-	TGTGCCAGCAGCTCGACGGGACAGCGCACCTTAGGCACTGAAGCTTTCTTT	CASSSTGQRTLGTEAFF
TRBV6-2/TRBV6-3	TRBD1	TRBJ2-7	-	TGTGCCAGCAGTTACGACCATCCCGGGACAGGGGCCTACGAGCAGTACTTC	CASSYDHPGTGAYEQYF
TRBV14	-	TRBJ2-7	many	TGTGCCAGCAGCCAAGATCGGGGTACAAATCCCTACGAGCAGTACTTC	CASSQDRGTNPYEQYF
TRBV6-6	TRBD2	TRBJ2-3	few	TGTGCCAGCAGACCCGGGAGGGCGGACACAGATACGCAGTATTTT	CASRPGRADTDTQYF
TRBV2	TRBD2	TRBJ2-1	-	TGTGCCAGCAGTAGCGGGAGGACATACAATGAGCAGTTCTTC	CASSSGRTYNEQFF
TRBV28	-	TRBJ1-4	few	TGTGCCAGCAGGCCACACAGGGACGCTAATGAAAAACTGTTTTTT	CASRPHRDANEKLFF
TRBV28	-	TRBJ1-2	-	TGTGCCAGCAGAGAAAAGCGACAGTATGGCTACACCTTC	CASREKRQYGYTF
TRBV18	TRBD2	TRBJ2-3	-	TGTGCCAGCTCACCAACAGTGGGGACTAGCTTGGATACGCAGTATTTT	CASSPTVGTSLDTQYF
TRBV5-8	-	TRBJ2-1	few	TGTGCCAGCAGCTTGGTTGAGCAGTTCTTC	CASSLVEQFF